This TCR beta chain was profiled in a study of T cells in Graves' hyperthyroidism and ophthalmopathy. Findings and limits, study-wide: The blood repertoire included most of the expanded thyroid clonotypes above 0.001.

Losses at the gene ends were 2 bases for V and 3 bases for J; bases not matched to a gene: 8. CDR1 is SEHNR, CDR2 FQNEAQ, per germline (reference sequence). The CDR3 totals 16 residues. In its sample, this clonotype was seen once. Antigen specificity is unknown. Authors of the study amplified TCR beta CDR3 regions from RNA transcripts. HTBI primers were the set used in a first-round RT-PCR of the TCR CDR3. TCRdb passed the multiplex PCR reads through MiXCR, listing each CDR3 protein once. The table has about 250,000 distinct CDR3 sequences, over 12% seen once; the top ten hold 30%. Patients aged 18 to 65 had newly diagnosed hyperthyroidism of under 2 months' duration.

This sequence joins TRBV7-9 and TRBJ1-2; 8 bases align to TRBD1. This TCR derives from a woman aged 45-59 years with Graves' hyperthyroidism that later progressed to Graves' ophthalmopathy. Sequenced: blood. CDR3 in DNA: TGTGCCAGCAGCTTACCCGTCAGGGGGCAGGACTATGGCTACACCTTC. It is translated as CASSLPVRGQDYGYTF.